This record covers a single TCR beta chain. The CDR3 spans 15 residues. Trimming removed 8 bases at V and 0 bases at J, with 14 bases between. The germline CDR1 and CDR2 sequences are MNHNS and SASEGT. This sample stems from a study of cytotoxic CD8 clonotypes in ibrutinib-treated CLL. Study overall: The subjects consisted of about 10 relapsed/refractory and fewer than 16 treatment-naive individuals, with 17 to 18 IGHV unmutated. Partial responses numbered roughly 24 and complete responses 2; after a median around 72 months, around 14 stayed remitted and roughly twelve progressed. Mean productive templates were almost 260,000; mean productive rearrangements were around 86,000.

T cells were sequenced at a targeted depth of 1 in 200,000 to 1 in 1 million. Only in-frame clones appear in the TCRdb table, and some are missing; sequencing was by immunoSEQ multiplex PCR. The sample has just over 65,000 clones, around 65% seen once. The TCR originated in a human donor with chronic lymphocytic leukemia. This chain joins TRBV6-1 and TRBJ1-5; tentatively, D is TRBD1 (5 bases). The sequencing here drew on PBMCs, taken after 12 months of ibrutinib treatment. The CDR3 DNA reads as TGTGCCAGCGGATACCAGGGTTATAGCAATCAGCCCCAGCATTTT. Amino acid sequence: CASGYQGYSNQPQHF.